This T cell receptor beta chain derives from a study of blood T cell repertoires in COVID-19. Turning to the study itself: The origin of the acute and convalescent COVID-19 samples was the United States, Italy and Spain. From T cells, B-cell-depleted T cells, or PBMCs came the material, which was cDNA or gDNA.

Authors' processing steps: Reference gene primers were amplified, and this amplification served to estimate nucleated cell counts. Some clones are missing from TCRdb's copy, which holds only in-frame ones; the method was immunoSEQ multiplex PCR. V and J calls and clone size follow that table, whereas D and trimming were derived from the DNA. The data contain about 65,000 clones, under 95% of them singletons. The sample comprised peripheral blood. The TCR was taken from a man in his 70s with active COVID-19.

The CDR3 here is CASSRTGRFQPQHF. The CDR3 DNA sequence: TGTGCCAGCAGCCGGACAGGGCGTTTTCAGCCCCAGCATTTT. This chain connects TRBV28 to TRBJ1-5, with 8 bases that match TRBD1. The V gene's germline CDR1 is MDHEN and CDR2 SYDVKM. This CDR3 comprises 14 residues. Losses at the gene ends were 6 bases for V and 6 bases for J; bases not matched to a gene: 7.